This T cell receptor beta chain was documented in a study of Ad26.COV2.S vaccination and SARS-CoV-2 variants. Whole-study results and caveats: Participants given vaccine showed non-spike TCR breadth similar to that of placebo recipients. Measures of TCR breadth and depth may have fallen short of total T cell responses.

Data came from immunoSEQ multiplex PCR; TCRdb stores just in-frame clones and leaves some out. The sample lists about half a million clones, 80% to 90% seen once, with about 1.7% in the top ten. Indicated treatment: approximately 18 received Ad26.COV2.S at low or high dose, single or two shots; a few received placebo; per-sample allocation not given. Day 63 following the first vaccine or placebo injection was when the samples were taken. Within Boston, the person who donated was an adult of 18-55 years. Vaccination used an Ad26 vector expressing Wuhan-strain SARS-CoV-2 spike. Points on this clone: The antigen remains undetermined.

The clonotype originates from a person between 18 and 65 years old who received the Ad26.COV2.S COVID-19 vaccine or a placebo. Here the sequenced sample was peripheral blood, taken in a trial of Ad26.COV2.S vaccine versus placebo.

The CDR3 DNA reads TGTGCCAGCAGCGTGGACAGGACCTCTGGAAACACCATATATTTT. It translates to CASSVDRTSGNTIYF. The V gene is TRBV7-6, the J gene TRBJ1-3; 7 bases are shared with TRBD1. CDR1 is SGHVS, CDR2 FNYEAQ, per germline. The CDR3 totals 15 residues. The V gene end was trimmed by 5 bases and the J gene end by 0 bases; junction bases not matched to a gene: 4.